This TCR beta chain comes out of a study of blood T cell repertoires in COVID-19. Recovered Cohort 3 donors showed two negative PCRs, clearance, or symptom resolution. The ends lost 3 bases at V and 9 bases at J; junction bases unmatched: 7. Germline loops: CDR1 SGHNT, CDR2 YYREEE (reference sequence). There are 15 residues in the CDR3. Sequencing used immunoSEQ multiplex PCR; TCRdb keeps in-frame clones, though not all of them. The sample comprises a few hundred thousand clones, about four fifths of which are singletons, and 5.1% rests with the top ten. The sample consisted of PBMCs or T cells enriched from blood (not recorded which). V and J are TRBV5-4 and TRBJ1-6, with TRBD1 matching over 9 bases. The TCR originated in a woman aged 45 to 65 who had recovered from COVID-19. CDR3 protein: CASSYNRGQGSPLHF. CDR3 in DNA: TGTGCCAGCAGCTATAACAGGGGGCAGGGTTCACCCCTCCACTTT.